Following are 20 T cell receptor beta chains from one sample sequenced in a study of T-cell reconstitution after alpha-beta-depleted transplantation in children. Preparation of the TCRbeta library involved a method that used unique molecular identifiers. Each CDR3 protein is one row after TCRdb ran MiXCR on the PCR reads. The sample lists 250,000 to 350,000 distinct CDR3 sequences; 23% were seen once. The sample here was PBMCs, mostly from graft donor cells, taken 180 days after TCRalphabeta/CD19-depleted stem cell transplant. All receptors come from a male patient aged 5 to 17 who had a stem cell transplant for acute lymphoblastic leukemia, so the T cells may come from the graft donor.

With respect to this clonotype: The CDR3 end shows no conserved phenylalanine or tryptophan, and so a read error is likely. The V call is TRBV5-4, the J call TRBJ2-7; 14 bases align to TRBD2. Per the germline V gene, CDR1 is SGHNT and CDR2 is YYREEE (reference sequence). Trimming cost V 5 bases and J 7 bases; bases outside gene matches: 11. The CDR3 covers 16 residues. The CDR3 here is CASSAGLAGVAGEQYL. CDR3 DNA sequence: TGTGCCAGCAGTGCGGGACTAGCGGGAGTGGCAGGGGAGCAGTACCTC.

This clonotype has only a few counts. The J gene is TRBJ2-2, the V gene TRBV7-7, with unresolved D. CDR3 size: 17 residues. V was trimmed by 5 bases and J by 3 bases, leaving 19 bases between them. Germline CDR1 SSHAT, CDR2 FNYEAQ (reference sequence). The CDR3 DNA reads as TGTGCCAGCAGCGACCCCTCTCTTACAGAGGACACCGGGGAGCTGTTTTTT. Encoded protein: CASSDPSLTEDTGELFF. Using reference TRBV7-7 and TRBJ2-2 for the parts outside the CDR3, the full variable domain is GAGVSQSPRYKVTKRGQDVTLRCDPISSHATLYWYQQALGQGPEFLTYFNYEAQPDKSGLPSDRFSAERPEGSISTLTIQRTEQRDSAMYRCASSDPSLTEDTGELFFGEGSRLTVL.

This clonotype has just a few counts. J is TRBJ1-1 and V is TRBV3-1, with 8 bases lining up with TRBD1. The germline V gene encodes CDR1 LGHDT and CDR2 YNNKEL (reference sequence). This CDR3 is 20 amino acids long. The V segment lost 0 bases and the J segment 1 base; nucleotides outside the gene matches: 16. CDR3 in DNA: TGTGCCAGCAGCCAAGATTTTGGTTTTGGACAGGGAGGGGGGAACACTGAAGCTTTCTTT. The encoded protein is CASSQDFGFGQGGGNTEAFF.

The gene calls are TRBV9 and TRBJ1-2, with a possible D match to TRBD1 (5 bases). The V and J ends lost 4 bases and 8 bases respectively, with 18 bases between them. The CDR3 sequence is 14 residues long. Germline V gene lookup returns CDR1 SGDLS and CDR2 YYNGEE. CDR3 region: CASSPQGGGVGYTF. CDR3 coding DNA: TGTGCCAGCAGCCCCCAAGGTGGGGGGGTGGGCTACACCTTC. The full variable domain, rest sourced from reference TRBV9 and TRBJ1-2, is DSGVTQTPKHLITATGQRVTLRCSPRSGDLSVYWYQQSLDQGLQFLIQYYNGEERAKGNILERFSAQQFPDLHSELNLSSLELGDSALYFCASSPQGGGVGYTFGSGTRLTVV.

This clonotype occurred a few times. The J gene is TRBJ2-7, the V gene TRBV12-3 or TRBV12-4; TRBD2 matches at 8 bases. This CDR3 has 15 residues. The V segment lost 7 bases and the J segment 3 bases; nucleotides outside the gene matches: 11. CDR3 residues: CASTLGLAGLYEQYF. Here the CDR3 DNA reads TGTGCCAGCACCCTGGGGCTAGCGGGCCTCTACGAGCAGTACTTC.

The CDR3 region is CASSPFDWNTEAFF. CDR3 DNA sequence: TGTGCCAGCAGCCCGTTTGATTGGAACACTGAAGCTTTCTTT. The J gene is TRBJ1-1, the V gene TRBV5-5; D is unresolved. CDR3 length equals 14 residues. The V and J ends lost 4 bases and 1 base respectively, with 11 bases between them. Germline loops: CDR1 SGHKS, CDR2 YYEKEE (reference sequence).

The table lists this clonotype with a few counts. The chain joins TRBV20-1 to TRBJ1-2; 7 positions agree with TRBD1. There are 15 residues in the CDR3. Germline values: CDR1 DFQATT, CDR2 SNEGSKA (reference sequence). After removal of 0 bases from V and 1 base from J, the junction contained 5 bases not matched to a gene. CDR3 sequence reads: CSARDSPGGNYGYTF. DNA for the CDR3: TGCAGTGCTAGAGATTCGCCAGGGGGTAACTATGGCTACACCTTC.

The J gene is TRBJ2-1, the V gene TRBV20-1; 8 bases are a match to TRBD2. CDR1 is DFQATT and CDR2 is SNEGSKA in the germline V gene (reference sequence). After removal of 4 bases from V and 5 bases from J, the junction contained 10 bases not matched to a gene. This CDR3 spans 15 amino acids. The CDR3 reads CSATKNRGRNNEQFF. The CDR3 nucleotides are TGCAGTGCTACTAAAAACCGCGGGAGGAACAATGAGCAGTTCTTC.

J is TRBJ2-3 and V is TRBV5-1; 9 bases align to TRBD1. The CDR3 has 15 residues. V shed 4 bases and J 6 bases; nucleotides not matched to a gene: 9. CDR1 and CDR2 from the germline V gene are SGHRS and YFSETQ. CDR3 in DNA: TGCGCCAGCAGCGACACGACAGGGGGAGCGGATACGCAGTATTTT. Its protein is CASSDTTGGADTQYF.

Only a few counts were recorded for this clonotype. The rearrangement joins TRBV27 to TRBJ2-2, with D possibly matching TRBD2 (5 bases). The CDR3 runs to 15 residues. Germline V gene data show CDR1 as MNHEY and CDR2 as SMNVEV (reference sequence). V lost 2 bases and J lost 6, with 13 bases in between. Here the CDR3 reads CASSLETLGAGELFF. The CDR3 nucleotides are TGTGCCAGCAGTTTAGAAACTCTCGGGGCCGGGGAGCTGTTTTTT.

With respect to this clonotype: The junction differs from germline at one of its ends, possibly a read error. The CDR3 loop reads CASSFLSGRGNTKYF. CDR3 coding DNA: TGTGCCAGCAGTTTTCTGTCGGGCCGTGGAAACACCAAATATTTT. The J gene is TRBJ1-3, the V gene TRBV12-3 or TRBV12-4; unclear D gene. This CDR3 region has 15 residues.

The V gene is TRBV5-1, the J gene TRBJ2-5, with 8 bases fitting TRBD2. The CDR3 has 14 amino acids. Unmatched junction bases numbered 7, after V lost 4 bases and J lost 5 bases. Germline V gene sequence: CDR1 SGHRS, CDR2 YFSETQ. The CDR3 is CASSHGRAEETQYF. CDR3 in DNA: TGCGCCAGCAGCCACGGGAGGGCCGAGGAGACCCAGTACTTC.

This clonotype was observed a few times. The CDR3 DNA follows: TGTGCCAGCAGCGCCCGACAGGGGCTGGCTGAAGCTTTCTTT. Its protein is CASSARQGLAEAFF. The gene calls are TRBV9 and TRBJ1-1; 8 bases are a match to TRBD1. This CDR3 contains 14 residues. From germline, CDR1 is SGDLS and CDR2 YYNGEE. J lost 6 bases, V lost 3 bases, and 7 bases had no gene match.

This clonotype has only a few counts. The chain links TRBV10-2 to TRBJ2-1; D gene uncertain. The CDR3 consists of 15 residues. The germline V gene encodes CDR1 WSHSY and CDR2 SAAADI. Trimming removed 6 bases from V and 0 bases from J, with 12 bases in between. The CDR3 DNA sequence: TGCGCCAGCAGACTGATTCTAGGCTCCTACAATGAGCAGTTCTTC. This gives the protein CASRLILGSYNEQFF.

The chain's CDR3 is CSASGTLNTGELFF. The DNA of the CDR3 is TGCAGTGCTAGTGGGACCCTAAACACCGGGGAGCTGTTTTTT. The V and J genes are TRBV20-1 and TRBJ2-2; D possibly uses TRBD1 or TRBD2 (5 bases each). V shed 3 bases and J shed 2 bases, with 10 bases lying between them. CDR3 length: 14 residues. Looked up from germline, CDR1 is DFQATT and CDR2 is SNEGSKA (reference sequence).

The table lists this clonotype with a few counts. The genes are TRBV5-1 and TRBJ2-3; TRBD2 matches at 8 bases. The CDR3 sequence is 16 residues long. CDR1 SGHRS and CDR2 YFSETQ come from the germline V gene. Trimming took 0 bases from V and 5 from J; bases not matched to a gene: 8. CDR3 bases: TGCGCCAGCAGCTTGGATAGGGTAGCGGGAAGAGATACGCAGTATTTT. This encodes CASSLDRVAGRDTQYF. Full variable domain (rest looked up from reference TRBV5-1 and TRBJ2-3): KAGVTQTPRYLIKTRGQQVTLSCSPISGHRSVSWYQQTPGQGLQFLFEYFSETQRNKGNFPGRFSGRQFSNSRSEMNVSTLELGDSALYLCASSLDRVAGRDTQYFGPGTRLTVL.

This clonotype has just a few counts. The chain carries TRBV10-3 and TRBJ2-1; 9 bases are a match to TRBD2. Trimming removed 4 bases from V and 1 base from J; junction bases left unmatched: 2. CDR1 and CDR2 (germline): ENHRY, SYGVKD. This CDR3 has 15 residues. CDR3 bases: TGTGCCATCAGTGGACTAGCGGAATCCTACAATGAGCAGTTCTTC. Its translation is CAISGLAESYNEQFF.

The chain joins TRBV7-9 to TRBJ2-3; 7 bases map to TRBD1. Trimming cost V 6 bases and J 0 bases; bases outside gene matches: 6. The CDR3 length is 15 residues. Looked up from germline, CDR1 is SEHNR and CDR2 is FQNEAQ (reference sequence). CDR3: CASRTGLLSTDTQYF. The CDR3 region has the DNA TGTGCCAGCAGGACAGGGCTCCTAAGCACAGATACGCAGTATTTT.

This clonotype was found a few times. The chain is built from TRBV6-1 and TRBJ2-4; D unclear. There are 14 residues in the CDR3. V dropped 2 bases and J dropped 5 bases, with 10 bases sitting between them. CDR1 is MNHNS, CDR2 SASEGT, per germline. The CDR3 sequence: CASSEYLTENIQYF. CDR3 nucleotide sequence: TGTGCCAGCAGTGAATATCTTACAGAAAACATTCAGTACTTC.

The CDR3: CASSRTGEGYTF. CDR3 coding DNA: TGTGCCAGCTCACGGACAGGGGAAGGCTACACCTTC. The chain couples TRBV18 to TRBJ1-2; TRBD1 aligns across 9 bases. Germline V gene data show CDR1 as KGHSH and CDR2 as LQKENI. This CDR3 contains 12 residues. The V segment lost 4 bases and the J segment 8 bases; nucleotides outside the gene matches: 2.